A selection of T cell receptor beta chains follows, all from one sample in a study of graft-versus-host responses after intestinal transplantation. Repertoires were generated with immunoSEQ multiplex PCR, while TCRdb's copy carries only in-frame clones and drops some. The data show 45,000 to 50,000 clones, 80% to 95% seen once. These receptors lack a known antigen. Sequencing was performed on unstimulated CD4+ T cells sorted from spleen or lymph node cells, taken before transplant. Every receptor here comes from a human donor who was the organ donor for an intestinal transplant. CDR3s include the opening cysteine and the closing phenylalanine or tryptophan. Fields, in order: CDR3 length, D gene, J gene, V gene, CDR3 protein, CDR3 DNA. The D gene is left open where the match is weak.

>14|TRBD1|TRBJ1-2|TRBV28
CASSSGDRGNGYTF
TGTGCCAGCAGTTCCGGGGACAGGGGGAATGGCTACACCTTC
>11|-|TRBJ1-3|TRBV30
CAWGSGNTIYF
TGTGCCTGGGGCTCTGGAAACACCATATATTTT
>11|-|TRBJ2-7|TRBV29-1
CSGGLPYEQYF
TGCAGCGGAGGCCTTCCCTACGAGCAGTACTTC
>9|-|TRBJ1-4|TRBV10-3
CAIGEKLFF
TGTGCCATCGGGGAAAAACTGTTTTTT
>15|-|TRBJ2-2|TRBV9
CASSVDGSLPGELFF
TGTGCCAGCAGCGTAGATGGTAGCCTTCCGGGGGAGCTGTTTTTT
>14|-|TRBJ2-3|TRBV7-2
CASSLEAPTDTQYF
TGTGCCAGCAGCTTGGAGGCCCCCACAGATACGCAGTATTTT
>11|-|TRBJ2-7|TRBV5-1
CASSGGYEQYF
TGCGCCAGCAGCGGCGGCTACGAGCAGTACTTC
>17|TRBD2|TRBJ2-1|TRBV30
CAWSTTSGRASYNEQFF
TGTGCCTGGAGTACGACTAGCGGGAGGGCCTCCTACAATGAGCAGTTCTTC
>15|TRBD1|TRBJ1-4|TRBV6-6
CASSRRTGPNEKLFF
TGTGCCAGCAGTCGAAGGACAGGGCCTAATGAAAAACTGTTTTTT
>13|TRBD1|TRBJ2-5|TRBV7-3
CASSRDREETQYF
TGTGCCAGCAGCCGCGACAGGGAAGAGACCCAGTACTTC